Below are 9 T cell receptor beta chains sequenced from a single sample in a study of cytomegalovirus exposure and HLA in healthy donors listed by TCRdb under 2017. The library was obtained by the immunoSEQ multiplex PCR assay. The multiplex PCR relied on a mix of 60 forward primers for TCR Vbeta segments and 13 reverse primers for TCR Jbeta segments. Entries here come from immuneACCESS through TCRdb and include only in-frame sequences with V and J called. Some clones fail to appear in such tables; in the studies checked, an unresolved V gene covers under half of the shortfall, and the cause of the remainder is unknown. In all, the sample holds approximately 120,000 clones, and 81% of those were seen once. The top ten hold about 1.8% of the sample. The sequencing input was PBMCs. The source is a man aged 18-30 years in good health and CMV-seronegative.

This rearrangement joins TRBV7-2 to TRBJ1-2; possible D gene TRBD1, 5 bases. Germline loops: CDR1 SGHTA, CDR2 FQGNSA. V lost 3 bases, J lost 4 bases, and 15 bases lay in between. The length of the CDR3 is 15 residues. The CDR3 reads CASSFHESGGYGYTF. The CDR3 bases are TGTGCCAGCAGCTTCCACGAGTCCGGGGGCTATGGCTACACCTTC.

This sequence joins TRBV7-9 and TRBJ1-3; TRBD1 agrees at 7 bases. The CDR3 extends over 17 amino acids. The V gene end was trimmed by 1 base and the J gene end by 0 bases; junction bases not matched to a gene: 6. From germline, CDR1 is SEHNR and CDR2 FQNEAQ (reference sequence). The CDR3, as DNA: TGTGCCAGCAGCTTAGGAGGGGGCCGAACCTCTGGAAACACCATATATTTT. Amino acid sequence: CASSLGGGRTSGNTIYF.

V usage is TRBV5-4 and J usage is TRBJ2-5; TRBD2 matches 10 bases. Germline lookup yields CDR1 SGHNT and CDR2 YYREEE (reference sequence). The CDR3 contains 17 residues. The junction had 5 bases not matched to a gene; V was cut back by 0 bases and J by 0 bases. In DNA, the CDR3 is TGTGCCAGCAGCTTGGTAAAACTAGCGGGGAACCAAGAGACCCAGTACTTC. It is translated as CASSLVKLAGNQETQYF.

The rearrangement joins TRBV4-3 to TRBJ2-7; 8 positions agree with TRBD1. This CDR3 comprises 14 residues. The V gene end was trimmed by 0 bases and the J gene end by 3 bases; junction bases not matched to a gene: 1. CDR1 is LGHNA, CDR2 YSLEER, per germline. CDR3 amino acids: CASSQDRGLYEQYF. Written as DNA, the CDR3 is TGCGCCAGCAGCCAAGACAGGGGGCTCTACGAGCAGTACTTC.

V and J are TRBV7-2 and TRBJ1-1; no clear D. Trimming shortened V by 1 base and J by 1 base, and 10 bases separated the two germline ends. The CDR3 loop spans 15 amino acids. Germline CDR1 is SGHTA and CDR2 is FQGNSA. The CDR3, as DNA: TGTGCCAGCAGCTTAGGTCCCAGTTCGAACACTGAAGCTTTCTTT. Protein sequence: CASSLGPSSNTEAFF. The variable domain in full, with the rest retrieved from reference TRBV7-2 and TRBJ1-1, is GAGVSQSPSNKVTEKGKDVELRCDPISGHTALYWYRQSLGQGLEFLIYFQGNSAPDKSGLPSDRFSAERTGGSVSTLTIQRTQQEDSAVYLCASSLGPSSNTEAFFGQGTRLTVV.

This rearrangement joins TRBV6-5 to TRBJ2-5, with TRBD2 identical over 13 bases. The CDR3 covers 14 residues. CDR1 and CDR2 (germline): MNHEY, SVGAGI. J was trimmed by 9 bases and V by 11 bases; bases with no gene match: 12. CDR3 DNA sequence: TGTGCCTCCCGACTAGCGGGGGGCCACAGGGCCCAGTACTTC. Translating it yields CASRLAGGHRAQYF.

CDR3 bases: TGTGCCAGCAGTGAGGACAGGACGAACTATGGCTACACCTTC. This sequence encodes CASSEDRTNYGYTF. This chain connects TRBV6-1 to TRBJ1-2; 7 bases are a match to TRBD1. The CDR3 covers 14 residues. Per germline, CDR1 MNHNS and CDR2 SASEGT. V lost 3 bases and J lost 2; bases outside the gene matches: 3.

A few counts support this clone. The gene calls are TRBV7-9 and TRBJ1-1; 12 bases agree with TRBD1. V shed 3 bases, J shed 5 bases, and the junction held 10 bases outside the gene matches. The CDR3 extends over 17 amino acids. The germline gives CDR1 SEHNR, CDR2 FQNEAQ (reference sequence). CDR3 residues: CASSLWGTGGVLTEAFF. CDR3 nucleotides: TGTGCCAGCAGCTTGTGGGGGACAGGGGGCGTTCTGACTGAAGCTTTCTTT.

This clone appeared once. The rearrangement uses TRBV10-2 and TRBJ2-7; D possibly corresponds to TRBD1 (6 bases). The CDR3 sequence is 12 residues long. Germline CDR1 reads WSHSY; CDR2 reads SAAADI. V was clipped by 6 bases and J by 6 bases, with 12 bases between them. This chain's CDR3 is CASSPQGGEQYF. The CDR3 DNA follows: TGCGCCAGCAGCCCACAGGGCGGCGAGCAGTACTTC.